What follows describes a single TCR beta chain. Its antigen remains unknown. Naive CD8 cells, CD45RO-negative and positively selected for CCR7, excluded terminally differentiated effector memory CD45RA+ cells. CDR1 and CDR2 from the germline V gene are SEHNR and FQNEAQ (reference sequence). The CDR3 is 17 amino acids. The V and J ends lost 5 bases and 4 bases, in that order; junction bases with no gene match: 15. This record comes from a study of shared clonotypes between healthy human individuals. For the study at large: Donors consisted of a couple of women and a few men between 18 and 49.

The repertoire was sequenced with immunoSEQ multiplex PCR; TCRdb's copy has only in-frame clones and lacks some. Of about 1.9 million clones listed, around 93% are singletons. Whole-study results and caveats: A generally larger estimated richness was seen in naive subsets than in memory subsets. Shared clonotypes: about 5% naive CD4, under 4% naive CD8, roughly 2.4% memory CD4, 0.4% to 0.45% memory CD8. Clonotypes shared by all four sorted-subset donors had higher generation probabilities than non-shared clonotypes.

The sequenced sample consisted of naive CD8+ T cells from PBMCs. V is TRBV7-9 and J is TRBJ2-5; 8 nucleotides match TRBD2. The TCR originated in a man younger than 30 in good health. Some clones in this sample may be carry-over from other donors' samples. CDR3: CASSAPIGAGVGETQYF. The DNA of the CDR3 is TGTGCCAGCAGCGCCCCGATTGGAGCGGGAGTCGGAGAGACCCAGTACTTC.